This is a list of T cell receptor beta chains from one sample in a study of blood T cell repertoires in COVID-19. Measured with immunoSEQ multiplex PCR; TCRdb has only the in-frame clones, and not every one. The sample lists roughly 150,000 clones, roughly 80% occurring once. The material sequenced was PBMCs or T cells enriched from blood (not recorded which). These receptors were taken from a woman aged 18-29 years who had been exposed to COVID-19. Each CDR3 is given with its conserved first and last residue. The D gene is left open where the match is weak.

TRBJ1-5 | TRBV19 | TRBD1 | TGTGCCAGTAGTAACCAAAGGACAGGGATTCAGCCCCAGCATTTT | CASSNQRTGIQPQHF
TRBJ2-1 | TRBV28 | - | TGTGCCGTCCTTACGGGTGTAGGTTATAATGAGCAGTTCTTC | CAVLTGVGYNEQFF
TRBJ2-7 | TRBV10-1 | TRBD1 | TGCGCCAGCAGTGAGTCGACAGGGGGAGGTATATACGAGCAGTACTTC | CASSESTGGGIYEQYF
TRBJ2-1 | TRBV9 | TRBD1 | TGTGCCAGCAGCGTCCGGGACAGGGATCTTGAGCAGTTCTTC | CASSVRDRDLEQFF
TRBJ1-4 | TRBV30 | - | TGTGCCTGGAGAAGGGACTTTGGCGAAAAACTGTTTTTT | CAWRRDFGEKLFF
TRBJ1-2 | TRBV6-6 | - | TGTGCCAGCAGTCACCCTTCAAGGGGCCAAAACTATGGCTACACCTTC | CASSHPSRGQNYGYTF
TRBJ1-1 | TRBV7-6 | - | TGTGCCAGCAGGGATACGGGGGGACTGAACACTGAAGCTTTCTTT | CASRDTGGLNTEAFF
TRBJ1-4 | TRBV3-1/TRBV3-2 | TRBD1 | TGTGCCAGCAGCCCCTCAAGGGGGCTCGGTGAAAAACTGTTTTTT | CASSPSRGLGEKLFF
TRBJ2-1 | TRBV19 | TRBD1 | TGTGCCAGTAGTCCGACCGGGACAGGCCTTAAGCAGTTCTTC | CASSPTGTGLKQFF
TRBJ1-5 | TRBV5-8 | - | TGTGCCAGCAGCTTGGTAGCCCTCCAGCCCCAGCATTTT | CASSLVALQPQHF
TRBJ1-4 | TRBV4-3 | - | TGCGCCAGCAGCCAAAATATAGCAACTAATGAAAAACTGTTTTTT | CASSQNIATNEKLFF
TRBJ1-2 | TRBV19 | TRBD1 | TGTGCCAGTAGCCGACAGGGGACTAACTATGGCTACACCTTC | CASSRQGTNYGYTF
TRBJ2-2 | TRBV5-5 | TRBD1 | TGTGCCAGCAGCTTCTACACACAAAACACAGGGGGCGACACCGGGGAGCTGTTTTTT | CASSFYTQNTGGDTGELFF
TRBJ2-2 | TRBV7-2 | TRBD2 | TGTGCCAGCAGCTTAGATTTAACTAGCGGGAGAATCGGGGAGCTGTTTTTT | CASSLDLTSGRIGELFF
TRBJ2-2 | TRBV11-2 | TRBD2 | TGTGCCAGCGGCGGGAGGCGAGAAACCGGGGAGCTGTTTTTT | CASGGRRETGELFF
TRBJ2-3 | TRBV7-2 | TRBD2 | TGTGCCAGCAGTTTAGGACTAGCGGGAGTGGGAGATACGCAGTATTTT | CASSLGLAGVGDTQYF
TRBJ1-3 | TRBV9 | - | TGTGCCAGCAGCGTACCGGGGTTCGGAAACACCATATATTTT | CASSVPGFGNTIYF
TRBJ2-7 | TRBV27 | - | TGTGCCAGCAGTTTAAAAGGAGTCGGCCTCCTCGAGCAGTACTTC | CASSLKGVGLLEQYF